These 9 T cell receptor beta chains were sequenced from one sample in a study of identical twins. Via MiXCR, TCRdb re-called the 5' RACE reads, giving one row per CDR3 protein. The table includes hundreds of thousands of distinct CDR3 sequences, around a sixth detected once. Another study also made use of these data, one on T cells expressing NK-cell markers.

The sample taken for sequencing was PBMCs. These receptors came from a woman aged 18 to 35 in good health.

This clonotype was recorded a few times. The gene calls are TRBV10-3 and TRBJ2-4; a possible D gene is TRBD1 (6 bases). Germline loops: CDR1 ENHRY, CDR2 SYGVKD. The CDR3 extends over 13 amino acids. The ends were cut back, 6 bases at V and 4 bases at J, with 10 bases in the middle. The CDR3 protein is CAISAGTKNIQYF. CDR3 nucleotide sequence: TGTGCCATCAGCGCCGGGACAAAAAACATTCAGTACTTC.

This clonotype has more than one count but fewer than ten. V usage is TRBV6-5 and J usage is TRBJ2-7; D is perhaps TRBD1 (5 bases). V shed 4 bases and J shed 3 bases, with 13 bases lying between them. Germline V CDR1 and CDR2: MNHEY, SVGAGI. This CDR3 comprises 14 residues. The CDR3 nucleotides are TGTGCCAGCAGTTCCCTGGACACAGTCTACGAGCAGTACTTC. Amino acids: CASSSLDTVYEQYF.

This chain links TRBV7-2 with TRBJ2-6; D remains unclear. CDR1 is SGHTA and CDR2 is FQGNSA in the germline V gene. CDR3 size: 18 residues. Trimming took off 0 bases at V and 0 bases at J, with 12 bases between the two ends. The CDR3 loop is CASSLAPQASSGANVLTF. The CDR3 coding sequence is TGTGCCAGCAGCTTAGCCCCCCAGGCGAGCTCTGGGGCCAACGTCCTGACTTTC.

This clonotype was detected a few times. This chain joins TRBV7-8 and TRBJ2-2; no clear D gene. This CDR3 region has 15 residues. CDR1 and CDR2 from the germline V gene are SGHVS and FQNEAQ. The V and J ends lost 2 bases and 3 bases respectively, with 10 bases between them. The CDR3 region is CASSLLEFYTGELFF. The CDR3, as DNA: TGTGCCAGCAGCTTACTCGAGTTTTACACCGGGGAGCTGTTTTTT.

This chain uses TRBV15 with TRBJ2-3; D is ambiguous. Per the germline V gene, CDR1 is LNHNV and CDR2 is YYDKDF (reference sequence). V gave up 1 base and J gave up 6 bases, with 14 bases separating them. The CDR3 spans 15 residues. The CDR3 nucleotides are TGTGCCACCAGCAGAGTTGGCTCAGCCGGCGATACGCAGTATTTT. Amino acids: CATSRVGSAGDTQYF.

V usage is TRBV5-1 and J usage is TRBJ2-5; D may be TRBD1 (5 bases). The ends were cut back, 0 bases at V and 4 bases at J, with 10 bases in the middle. There are 14 residues in the CDR3. Per the germline V gene, CDR1 is SGHRS and CDR2 is YFSETQ. Here the CDR3 reads CASSLAPGLETQYF. The CDR3 DNA follows: TGCGCCAGCAGCTTGGCCCCAGGGTTAGAGACCCAGTACTTC.

This clonotype has only a few counts. The chain joins TRBV7-2 to TRBJ2-3, with 10 bases that match TRBD2. The CDR3 has 16 residues. Unmatched junction bases numbered 6, after V lost 3 bases and J lost 3 bases. Germline values: CDR1 SGHTA, CDR2 FQGNSA. The CDR3 DNA reads TGTGCCAGCAGCTTCACCGGGACTAGCGTAACAGATACGCAGTATTTT. Its protein product is CASSFTGTSVTDTQYF. Using reference TRBV7-2 and TRBJ2-3 for the parts outside the CDR3, the full variable domain is GAGVSQSPSNKVTEKGKDVELRCDPISGHTALYWYRQSLGQGLEFLIYFQGNSAPDKSGLPSDRFSAERTGGSVSTLTIQRTQQEDSAVYLCASSFTGTSVTDTQYFGPGTRLTVL.

This chain links TRBV20-1 with TRBJ2-1, with D unclear. V was shortened by 5 bases and J by 5 bases, with 7 bases between the two germline ends. The germline V gene has CDR1 DFQATT and CDR2 SNEGSKA (reference sequence). The CDR3 length is 11 residues. The CDR3 loop reads CSALRHNEQFF. The CDR3 bases are TGCAGTGCTCTCAGGCACAATGAGCAGTTCTTC.

There are a few counts of this clonotype. This chain joins TRBV6-2 or TRBV6-3 and TRBJ2-2, with D unclear. CDR3 length: 16 amino acids. V was shortened by 4 bases and J by 0 bases, with 12 bases between the two germline ends. Germline V gene sequence: CDR1 MNHEY, CDR2 SVGEGT. The CDR3 reads CASSFPGYANTGELFF. The CDR3 nucleotides are TGTGCCAGCAGTTTCCCGGGCTACGCGAACACCGGGGAGCTGTTTTTT.